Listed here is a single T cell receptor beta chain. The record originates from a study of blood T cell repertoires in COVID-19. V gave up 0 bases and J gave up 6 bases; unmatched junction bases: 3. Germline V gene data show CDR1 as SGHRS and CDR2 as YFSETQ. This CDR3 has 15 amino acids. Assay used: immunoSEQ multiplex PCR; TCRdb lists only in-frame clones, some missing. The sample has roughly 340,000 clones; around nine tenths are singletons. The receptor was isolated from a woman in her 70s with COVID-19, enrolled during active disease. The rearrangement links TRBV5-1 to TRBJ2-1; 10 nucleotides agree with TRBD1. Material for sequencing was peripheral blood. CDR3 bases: TGCGCCAGCAGCTTGGCGGGACAGGGGATCAATGAGCAGTTCTTC. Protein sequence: CASSLAGQGINEQFF. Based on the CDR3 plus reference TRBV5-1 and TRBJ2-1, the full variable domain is KAGVTQTPRYLIKTRGQQVTLSCSPISGHRSVSWYQQTPGQGLQFLFEYFSETQRNKGNFPGRFSGRQFSNSRSEMNVSTLELGDSALYLCASSLAGQGINEQFFGPGTRLTVL.